Listed below are T cell receptor beta chains from one sample, sequenced in a study of Ad26.COV2.S vaccination and SARS-CoV-2 variants. TCRdb's copy holds only in-frame clones and misses some; the assay was immunoSEQ multiplex PCR. This sample carries approximately 410,000 clones, around nine tenths of them seen once, and the ten largest clones take around 3.6%. This sample comprised peripheral blood, obtained in a trial of Ad26.COV2.S vaccine versus placebo. These TCRs come from a person between 18 and 65 years old who received the Ad26.COV2.S COVID-19 vaccine or a placebo. The CDR3 runs from the conserved cysteine through the conserved F or W. The order of the fields is J gene, V gene, clone size, D gene, CDR3 protein, CDR3 DNA. A D gene is named only where the DNA matches it firmly. Clone sizes are given selectively: once, few, many, or a class where the clone is expanded.

j_gene: TRBJ2-7
v_gene: TRBV19
abundance: -
d_gene: -
CDR3aa: CASSQGIRDEQYF
CDR3nt: TGTGCCAGTAGTCAAGGGATCAGGGACGAGCAGTACTTC

j_gene: TRBJ1-5
v_gene: TRBV3-1/TRBV3-2
abundance: -
d_gene: -
CDR3aa: CASSQDLGQPQHF
CDR3nt: TGTGCCAGCAGCCAAGATCTTGGTCAGCCCCAGCATTTT

j_gene: TRBJ1-2
v_gene: TRBV28
abundance: -
d_gene: TRBD1
CDR3aa: CASSREGALGYGYTF
CDR3nt: TGTGCCAGCAGTCGTGAGGGGGCCTTGGGCTATGGCTACACCTTC

j_gene: TRBJ2-1
v_gene: TRBV10-2
abundance: -
d_gene: -
CDR3aa: CASSGDRRNEQFF
CDR3nt: TGCGCCAGCAGTGGGGACCGGAGAAATGAGCAGTTCTTC

j_gene: TRBJ2-5
v_gene: TRBV2
abundance: -
d_gene: -
CDR3aa: CASSRRGRGETQYF
CDR3nt: TGTGCCAGCAGCCGACGAGGGCGGGGAGAGACCCAGTACTTC

j_gene: TRBJ1-2
v_gene: TRBV18
abundance: -
d_gene: TRBD1
CDR3aa: CASSPGQGAAGYGYTF
CDR3nt: TGTGCCAGCTCACCAGGACAGGGCGCCGCCGGCTATGGCTACACCTTC

j_gene: TRBJ1-5
v_gene: TRBV7-9
abundance: -
d_gene: TRBD1
CDR3aa: CASSTTGDQPQHF
CDR3nt: TGTGCCAGCAGTACGACAGGGGATCAGCCCCAGCATTTT

j_gene: TRBJ2-7
v_gene: TRBV4-1
abundance: -
d_gene: -
CDR3aa: CASSQVGQSRYEQYF
CDR3nt: TGCGCCAGCAGCCAAGTCGGTCAATCGCGCTACGAGCAGTACTTC

j_gene: TRBJ1-2
v_gene: TRBV4-1
abundance: -
d_gene: -
CDR3aa: CASSRYMISYGYTF
CDR3nt: TGCGCCAGCAGCCGTTACATGATTAGCTATGGCTACACCTTC

j_gene: TRBJ2-3
v_gene: TRBV5-6
abundance: once
d_gene: TRBD2
CDR3aa: CASSSLAGGRTDTQYF
CDR3nt: TGTGCCAGCAGCTCACTAGCGGGGGGCCGCACAGATACGCAGTATTTT

j_gene: TRBJ2-2
v_gene: TRBV7-9
abundance: -
d_gene: TRBD2
CDR3aa: CASSSGGVLNTGELFF
CDR3nt: TGTGCCAGCAGCTCCGGGGGGGTCCTGAACACCGGGGAGCTGTTTTTT

j_gene: TRBJ2-2
v_gene: TRBV15
abundance: -
d_gene: -
CDR3aa: CATSGGQWNTGELFF
CDR3nt: TGTGCCACCAGCGGCGGACAGTGGAACACCGGGGAGCTGTTTTTT

j_gene: TRBJ2-2
v_gene: TRBV11-3
abundance: -
d_gene: -
CDR3aa: CASSSLRSGELFF
CDR3nt: TGTGCCAGCAGCTCCCTTCGGTCCGGGGAGCTGTTTTTT

j_gene: TRBJ1-2
v_gene: TRBV4-2
abundance: few
d_gene: TRBD1
CDR3aa: CASSRAAGGPNYGYTF
CDR3nt: TGTGCCAGCAGCCGCGCCGCAGGGGGCCCTAACTATGGCTACACCTTC

j_gene: TRBJ1-5
v_gene: TRBV6-5
abundance: -
d_gene: TRBD1
CDR3aa: CASSMDRGSNQPQHF
CDR3nt: TGTGCCAGCAGCATGGACAGGGGGAGCAATCAGCCCCAGCATTTT

j_gene: TRBJ1-2
v_gene: TRBV2
abundance: -
d_gene: -
CDR3aa: CASRPRQASRYGYTF
CDR3nt: TGTGCCAGCAGGCCTAGACAGGCCTCGCGCTATGGCTACACCTTC

j_gene: TRBJ1-6
v_gene: TRBV30
abundance: -
d_gene: -
CDR3aa: CAWSLLGAENSPLHF
CDR3nt: TGTGCCTGGAGTTTATTGGGGGCGGAAAATTCACCCCTCCACTTT

j_gene: TRBJ1-2
v_gene: TRBV9
abundance: -
d_gene: -
CDR3aa: CASSVGFEGVNYGYTF
CDR3nt: TGTGCCAGCAGCGTAGGGTTCGAGGGCGTCAACTATGGCTACACCTTC

j_gene: TRBJ1-4
v_gene: TRBV7-9
abundance: -
d_gene: -
CDR3aa: CASSLVSRDEKLFF
CDR3nt: TGTGCCAGCAGCTTAGTGAGCAGGGATGAAAAACTGTTTTTT

j_gene: TRBJ2-3
v_gene: TRBV9
abundance: -
d_gene: -
CDR3aa: CASSVGGTDTQYF
CDR3nt: TGTGCCAGCAGCGTAGGGGGCACAGATACGCAGTATTTT

j_gene: TRBJ2-3
v_gene: TRBV6-6
abundance: many
d_gene: TRBD2
CDR3aa: CASSYGSGNTQYF
CDR3nt: TGTGCCAGCAGTTACGGGAGCGGGAATACGCAGTATTTT